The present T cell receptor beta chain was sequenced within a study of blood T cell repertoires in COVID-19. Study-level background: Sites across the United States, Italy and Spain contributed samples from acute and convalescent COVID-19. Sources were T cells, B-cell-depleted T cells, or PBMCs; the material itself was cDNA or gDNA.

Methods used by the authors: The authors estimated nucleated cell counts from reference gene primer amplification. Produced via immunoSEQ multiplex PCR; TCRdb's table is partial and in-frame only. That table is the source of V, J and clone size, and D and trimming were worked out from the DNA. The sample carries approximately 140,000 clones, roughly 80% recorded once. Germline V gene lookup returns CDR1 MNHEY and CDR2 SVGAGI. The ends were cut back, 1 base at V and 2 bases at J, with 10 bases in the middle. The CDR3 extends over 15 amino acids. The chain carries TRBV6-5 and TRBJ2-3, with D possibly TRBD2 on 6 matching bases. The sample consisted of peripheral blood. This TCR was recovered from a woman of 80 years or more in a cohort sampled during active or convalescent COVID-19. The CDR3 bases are TGTGCCAGCAGTTACTGGCCTAGCGTCACAGATACGCAGTATTTT. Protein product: CASSYWPSVTDTQYF.